The 20 T cell receptor beta chains in this list originate from one sample, sequenced in a study of glioma-infiltrating T cells. Using RNA template, CDR3s of TCR alpha and beta were amplified with iRepertoire arm-PCR. TCRdb used MiXCR to reprocess the multiplex PCR reads, holding one entry per CDR3 protein. This sample has tens of thousands of distinct CDR3 sequences, with under 30% found just once. Sequencing used glioma tissue, nonneoplastic brain tissue, or PBMCs (not recorded which). Receptors were obtained from a human donor with low-grade glioma or glioblastoma, undergoing nonglioma brain surgery, or in good health (not recorded which).

This clonotype was detected ten times or more. The CDR3 here is CASSPSTGNGPSNEQFF. The CDR3 bases are TGTGCCAGCAGTCCCTCGACAGGCAATGGACCCTCCAATGAGCAGTTCTTC. This chain links TRBV28 with TRBJ2-1; tentatively, D is TRBD1 (6 bases). The CDR3 consists of 17 residues. Germline V CDR1 and CDR2: MDHEN, SYDVKM. V was shortened by 5 bases and J by 6 bases, with 23 bases between the two germline ends.

This clonotype has only a few counts. V and J are TRBV2 and TRBJ2-3, with a tentative D call TRBD1 (5 bases). The CDR3 runs to 17 residues. V lost 2 bases to trimming and J lost 3 bases, with 18 bases between them. The V gene's germline CDR1 is SNHLY and CDR2 FYNNEI. In DNA, the CDR3 is TGTGCCAGCAGTGAACAGGGAATCGAAGATAGGACAGATACGCAGTATTTT. Residues: CASSEQGIEDRTDTQYF.

This clonotype was detected many times. The chain employs TRBV20-1 and TRBJ1-2, with D maybe TRBD1 (6 bases). Germline CDR1 and CDR2: DFQATT and SNEGSKA (reference sequence). V was trimmed by 4 bases and J by 1 base, leaving 13 bases between them. The CDR3 covers 14 residues. The CDR3 DNA is TGCAGTGCTAAAGAACAGGGAGGTAACTATGGCTACACCTTC. Amino acids: CSAKEQGGNYGYTF.

This clonotype has at least ten counts. The chain couples TRBV3-1 to TRBJ1-1, with 9 bases matching TRBD1. V gave up 4 bases and J gave up 0 bases; unmatched junction bases: 6. CDR3 size: 16 residues. Germline CDR1 LGHDT, CDR2 YNNKEL (reference sequence). CDR3 loop: CASSRTGDFVNTEAFF. CDR3 in DNA: TGTGCCAGCAGCCGGACAGGGGACTTCGTGAACACTGAAGCTTTCTTT. The full variable domain, its missing parts supplied by reference TRBV3-1 and TRBJ1-1, is DTAVSQTPKYLVTQMGNDKSIKCEQNLGHDTMYWYKQDSKKFLKIMFSYNNKELIINETVPNRFSPKSPDKAHLNLHINSLELGDSAVYFCASSRTGDFVNTEAFFGQGTRLTVV.

This clonotype was observed many times. J is TRBJ2-2 and V is TRBV19, with 9 bases matching TRBD1. V lost 7 bases and J lost 3; bases outside the gene matches: 3. CDR1 is LNHDA, CDR2 SQIVND, per germline (reference sequence). This CDR3 comprises 14 residues. CDR3 nucleotide sequence: TGTGCCAGTAACAGGGGGCAAGACACCGGGGAGCTGTTTTTT. This gives the protein CASNRGQDTGELFF.

This clonotype is medium-sized within its sample. The gene calls are TRBV20-1 and TRBJ1-5; no definite D call. Germline V lookup: CDR1 DFQATT, CDR2 SNEGSKA (reference sequence). V lost 6 bases, J lost 13 bases, and 13 bases lay in between. The CDR3 covers 10 residues. This CDR3 reads CSAEFDPQHF. The CDR3 DNA follows: TGCAGTGCCGAATTCGACCCTCAGCATTTT.

This clonotype has just a few counts. The chain links TRBV7-9 to TRBJ2-2; 9 bases are a match to TRBD1. The length of the CDR3 is 15 residues. Germline CDR1 and CDR2: SEHNR and FQNEAQ (reference sequence). Trimming took 7 bases from V and 4 from J; bases not matched to a gene: 7. CDR3 in DNA: TGTGCCAGCACCAAAACAGGGGGCGGCACCGGGGAGCTGTTTTTT. Its translation: CASTKTGGGTGELFF.

This sequence joins TRBV29-1 and TRBJ2-2; possibly TRBD1 or TRBD2 for D (5 bases each). CDR3 length: 13 residues. V lost 2 bases, J lost 7 bases, and 11 bases lay in between. In germline, CDR1 is SQVTM, CDR2 ANQGSEA. The chain's CDR3 is CSVERARGGELFF. The CDR3, as DNA: TGCAGCGTTGAACGGGCGAGGGGCGGGGAGCTGTTTTTT.

This clonotype was detected ten times or more. The chain is built from TRBV10-3 and TRBJ1-2, with a tentative D call TRBD1 (5 bases). V dropped 3 bases and J dropped 4 bases, with 6 bases sitting between them. The length of the CDR3 is 12 residues. Looked up from germline, CDR1 is ENHRY and CDR2 is SYGVKD. The CDR3 loop is CAISEGAYGYTF. CDR3 in DNA: TGTGCCATCAGTGAAGGGGCCTATGGCTACACCTTC.

This clonotype was counted many times. The chain joins TRBV2 to TRBJ1-1; D gene ambiguous. Looked up from germline, CDR1 is SNHLY and CDR2 is FYNNEI. The CDR3 runs to 14 residues. V lost 1 base and J 6 bases, leaving 12 bases between the germline ends. The CDR3, as DNA: TGTGCCAGCAGTGAAGGAAAGGGTTGGGCTGAAGCTTTCTTT. Translation: CASSEGKGWAEAFF. Full variable domain (remainder filled in from reference TRBV2 and TRBJ1-1): EPEVTQTPSHQVTQMGQEVILRCVPISNHLYFYWYRQILGQKVEFLVSFYNNEISEKSEIFDDQFSVERPDGSNFTLKIRSTKLEDSAMYFCASSEGKGWAEAFFGQGTRLTVV.

The table lists this clonotype with many counts. The chain links TRBV20-1 to TRBJ2-3, with D unclear. The V end lost 3 bases, the J end lost 0 bases, and 13 bases lay between the germline ends. The CDR3 is 15 residues long. From germline, CDR1 is DFQATT and CDR2 SNEGSKA (reference sequence). The CDR3 nucleotides read TGCAGTGCTAGGCCTGAAGGGATTAGCACAGATACGCAGTATTTT. Translated: CSARPEGISTDTQYF.

The table lists this clonotype with many counts. V gene TRBV3-1 combines with J gene TRBJ1-1; 10 positions match TRBD1. CDR1 and CDR2 (germline): LGHDT, YNNKEL (reference sequence). With V trimmed by 5 bases and J by 2 bases, 5 bases remained unmatched. The CDR3 extends over 15 amino acids. DNA for the CDR3: TGTGCCAGCAGCTCCAGGACAGGGGGAAACACTGAAGCTTTCTTT. Protein: CASSSRTGGNTEAFF.

In this sample, this clonotype turned up many times. The chain uses TRBV7-6 and TRBJ2-5; a possible D gene is TRBD2 (5 bases). The V and J ends lost 1 base and 8 bases respectively, with 11 bases between them. CDR3 size: 13 residues. Germline CDR1 and CDR2: SGHVS and FNYEAQ. The CDR3 spells CASSLEPGGTQYF. CDR3 bases: TGTGCCAGCAGCTTAGAACCCGGAGGAACCCAGTACTTC.

With respect to this clonotype: A much larger clonotype is one base distant, so this may be a read error. The gene calls are TRBV2 and TRBJ1-6; a possible D gene is TRBD1 (6 bases). Germline V lookup: CDR1 SNHLY, CDR2 FYNNEI. The CDR3 loop spans 15 amino acids. CDR3 sequence reads: CASSNRQETNSHLHF. CDR3 DNA: TGTGCCAGCAGCAACAGACAGGAAACTAATTCACACCTCCACTTT.

Regarding this clonotype: A much bigger clone sits one base away, suggesting this may be a read error. The rearrangement links TRBV29-1 to TRBJ2-7; 8 bases are shared with TRBD1. CDR1 and CDR2 from the germline V gene are SQVTM and ANQGSEA. This CDR3 is built from 11 residues. The V gene end was trimmed by 8 bases and the J gene end by 2 bases; junction bases not matched to a gene: 2. The CDR3 here is CSRGQAYEQYF. As DNA, the CDR3 is TGCAGCAGGGGACAGGCCTACGAGCAGTACTTC.

The rearrangement uses TRBV29-1 and TRBJ2-1, with D perhaps TRBD2 (6 bases). From germline, CDR1 is SQVTM and CDR2 ANQGSEA. The CDR3 has 16 residues. V dropped 6 bases and J dropped 0 bases, with 18 bases sitting between them. The CDR3 region has the DNA TGCAGCGTGCCGGGAAAGGGACTTAGCTCCTACAATGAGCAGTTCTTC. Translation: CSVPGKGLSSYNEQFF.

Comment on this clonotype: Given a much more abundant clone one base away, this may be a read error. This chain joins TRBV19 and TRBJ1-5; D call uncertain. V was clipped by 3 bases and J by 3 bases, with 9 bases between them. The CDR3 has 14 amino acids. Germline CDR1 and CDR2: LNHDA and SQIVND (reference sequence). The CDR3: CASSIRGVNQPQHF. The CDR3 bases are TGTGCCAGTAGTATCCGCGGGGTCAATCAGCCCCAGCATTTT. Combining the CDR3 with reference TRBV19 and TRBJ1-5 gives the whole variable domain DGGITQSPKYLFRKEGQNVTLSCEQNLNHDAMYWYRQDPGQGLRLIYYSQIVNDFQKGDIAEGYSVSREKKESFPLTVTSAQKNPTAFYLCASSIRGVNQPQHFGDGTRLSIL.

In its sample, this clonotype was seen many times. The genes are TRBV6-6 and TRBJ2-3, with D tentatively TRBD2 (6 bases). V was shortened by 2 bases and J by 1 base, with 13 bases between the two germline ends. CDR3 length: 16 amino acids. From germline, CDR1 is MNHNY and CDR2 SVGAGI (reference sequence). This CDR3 is CASSYEPGDRTDTQYF. CDR3 nucleotides: TGTGCCAGCAGTTACGAGCCGGGAGACCGCACAGATACGCAGTATTTT.

The chain links TRBV19 to TRBJ2-7, with D unresolved. The CDR3 covers 15 residues. Deletions cut 4 bases from V and 0 bases from J, with 13 bases between. CDR1 is LNHDA, CDR2 SQIVND, per germline (reference sequence). In DNA, the CDR3 is TGTGCCAGTAGTACCCGCTGGGCAGGCTCCTACGAGCAGTACTTC. Amino acid sequence: CASSTRWAGSYEQYF.

The table lists this clonotype with many counts. V and J are TRBV25-1 and TRBJ1-1; D not certain. Trimming took off 4 bases at V and 0 bases at J, with 6 bases between the two ends. The CDR3 extends over 13 amino acids. Germline values: CDR1 MGHDK, CDR2 SYGVNS. DNA of the CDR3: TGTGCCAGCAGTGGCACATTGAACACTGAAGCTTTCTTT. Its translation: CASSGTLNTEAFF.